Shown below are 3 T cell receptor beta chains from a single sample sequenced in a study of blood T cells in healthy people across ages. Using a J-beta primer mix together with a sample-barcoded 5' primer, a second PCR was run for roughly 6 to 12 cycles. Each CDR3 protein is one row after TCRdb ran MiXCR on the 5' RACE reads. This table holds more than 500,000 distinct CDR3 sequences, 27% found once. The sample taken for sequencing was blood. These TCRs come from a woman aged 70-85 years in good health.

Here the CDR3 reads CASSYGQGGTDTQYF. As DNA, the CDR3 is TGTGCCAGCAGTTACGGACAGGGGGGCACAGATACGCAGTATTTT. V is TRBV6-5 and J is TRBJ2-3, with 10 nucleotides matching TRBD1. The CDR3 spans 15 residues. The germline V gene encodes CDR1 MNHEY and CDR2 SVGAGI. The trim removed 2 bases at V and 1 base at J, leaving 0 bases unmatched.

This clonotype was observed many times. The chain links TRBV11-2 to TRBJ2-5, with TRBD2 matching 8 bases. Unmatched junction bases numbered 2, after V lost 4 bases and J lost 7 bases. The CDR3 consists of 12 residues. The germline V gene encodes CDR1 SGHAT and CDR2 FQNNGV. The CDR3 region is CASSSGGVTQYF. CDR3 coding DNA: TGTGCCAGCAGCTCGGGGGGGGTGACCCAGTACTTC.

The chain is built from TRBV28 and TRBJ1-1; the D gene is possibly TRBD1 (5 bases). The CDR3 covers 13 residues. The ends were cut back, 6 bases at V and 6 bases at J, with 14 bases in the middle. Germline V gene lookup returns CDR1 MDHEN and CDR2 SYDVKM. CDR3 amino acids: CASSPQESAEAFF. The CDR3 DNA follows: TGTGCCAGCAGCCCACAGGAGTCCGCTGAAGCTTTCTTT.